This TCR beta chain was retrieved from a study of T cells after yellow fever vaccination. About the study: In the case of low-cell-number fractions, SMART-Seq v4 Ultra Low Input was used for preparation. The study's findings and limits: Reappearing after the booster were most of the clones from primary vaccination (96% CD4, about 88% CD8). It was the secondary response that reached its peak faster, day 5 versus 15, but it was weaker. Abundant contaminating clonotypes from the bulk population could appear in FACS-sorted repertoires.

Details on this clonotype: Its antigen remains unknown.

Each CDR3 protein gets one entry after TCRdb re-called the 5' RACE reads with MiXCR. The data contain hundreds of thousands of distinct CDR3 sequences, roughly 3.9% of them seen just once; the ten biggest clones take up just under 25%. CDR1 is MNHNS and CDR2 is SASEGT in the germline V gene. V lost 4 bases to trimming and J lost 7 bases, with 17 bases between them. The CDR3 is 15 amino acids. The sequenced sample was PBMCs, obtained 5 days after the yellow fever booster vaccination. J is TRBJ2-1 and V is TRBV6-1, with a weak D call TRBD2 (6 bases). This sequence originates from a man in his late teens or twenties who received the YFV17D yellow fever vaccine. CDR3 bases: TGTGCCAGCAGTGGAAAGCCTGGACGGGAGAATGAGCAGTTCTTC. This encodes CASSGKPGRENEQFF.